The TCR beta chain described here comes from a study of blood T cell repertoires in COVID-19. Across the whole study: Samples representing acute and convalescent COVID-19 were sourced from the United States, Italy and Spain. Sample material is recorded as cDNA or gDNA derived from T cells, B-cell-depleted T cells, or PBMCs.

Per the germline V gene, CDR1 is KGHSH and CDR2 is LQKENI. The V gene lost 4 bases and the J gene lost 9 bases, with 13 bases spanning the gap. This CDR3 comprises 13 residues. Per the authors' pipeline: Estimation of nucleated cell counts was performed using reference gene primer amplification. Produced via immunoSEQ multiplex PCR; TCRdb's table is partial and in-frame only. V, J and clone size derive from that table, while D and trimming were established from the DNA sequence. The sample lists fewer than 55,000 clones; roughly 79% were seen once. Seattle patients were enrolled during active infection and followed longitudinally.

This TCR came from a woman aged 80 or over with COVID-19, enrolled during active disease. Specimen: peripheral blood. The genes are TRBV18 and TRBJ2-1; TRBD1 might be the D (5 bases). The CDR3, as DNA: TGTGCCAGCTCACTCGACAGTATGGGTGAGCAGTTCTTC. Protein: CASSLDSMGEQFF.